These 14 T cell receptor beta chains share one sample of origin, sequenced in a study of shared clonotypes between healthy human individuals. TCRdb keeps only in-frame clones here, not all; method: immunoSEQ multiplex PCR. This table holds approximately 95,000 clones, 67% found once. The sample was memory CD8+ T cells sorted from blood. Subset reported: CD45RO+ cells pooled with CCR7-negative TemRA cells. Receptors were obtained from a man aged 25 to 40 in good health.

CDR3 amino acids: CASSPIPGLAGGFDNEQFF. CDR3 sequence (DNA): TGTGCCAGTAGTCCGATTCCGGGACTAGCGGGAGGATTTGACAATGAGCAGTTCTTC. The V and J genes are TRBV19 and TRBJ2-1; the match to TRBD2 covers 15 bases. V lost 5 bases and J lost 5; bases outside the gene matches: 13. CDR3 length: 19 amino acids. CDR1 and CDR2 (germline): LNHDA, SQIVND (reference sequence).

The CDR3 region is CASSSTTLGAGELFF. CDR3 bases: TGTGCCAGCAGCTCGACAACTTTAGGAGCCGGGGAGCTGTTTTTT. This chain connects TRBV7-2 to TRBJ2-2; D unresolved. The CDR3 runs to 15 residues. Germline assignment: CDR1 SGHTA and CDR2 FQGNSA. V shed 4 bases and J shed 6 bases, with 15 bases lying between them.

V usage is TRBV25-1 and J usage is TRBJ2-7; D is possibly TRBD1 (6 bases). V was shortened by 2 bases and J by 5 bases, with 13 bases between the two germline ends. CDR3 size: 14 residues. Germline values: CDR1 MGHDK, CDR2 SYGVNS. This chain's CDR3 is CASSEEGGNNEQYF. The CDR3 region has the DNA TGTGCCAGCAGTGAAGAAGGGGGTAACAACGAGCAGTACTTC.

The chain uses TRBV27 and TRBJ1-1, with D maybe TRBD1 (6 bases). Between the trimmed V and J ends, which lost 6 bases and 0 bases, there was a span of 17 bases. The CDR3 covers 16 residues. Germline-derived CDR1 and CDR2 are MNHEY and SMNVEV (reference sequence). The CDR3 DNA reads TGTGCCAGCAGGACCCGCCGAGACAGGCTGAACACTGAAGCTTTCTTT. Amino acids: CASRTRRDRLNTEAFF.

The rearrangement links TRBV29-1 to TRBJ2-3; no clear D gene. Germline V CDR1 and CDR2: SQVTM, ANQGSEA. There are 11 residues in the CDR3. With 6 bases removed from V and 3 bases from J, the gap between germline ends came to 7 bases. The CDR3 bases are TGCAGCGTATGGGATACAGATACGCAGTATTTT. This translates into CSVWDTDTQYF.

CDR3 DNA: TGTGCCAGCAGTTGGGCCGGGACTAACTACGAGCAGTACTTC. As protein: CASSWAGTNYEQYF. This sequence joins TRBV7-9 and TRBJ2-7, with TRBD2 identical over 7 bases. Unmatched junction bases numbered 8, after V lost 6 bases and J lost 3 bases. Germline lookup yields CDR1 SEHNR and CDR2 FQNEAQ (reference sequence). This CDR3 comprises 14 residues.

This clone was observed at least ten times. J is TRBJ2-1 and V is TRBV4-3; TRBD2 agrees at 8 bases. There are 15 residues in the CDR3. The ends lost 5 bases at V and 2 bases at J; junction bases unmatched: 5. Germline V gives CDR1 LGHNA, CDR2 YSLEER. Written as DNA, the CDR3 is TGCGCCAGCAGCGGCCAGCGGGAGACCTACAATGAGCAGTTCTTC. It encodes CASSGQRETYNEQFF.

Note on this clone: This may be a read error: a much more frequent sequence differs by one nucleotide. CDR3 protein: CASSQDQGTNQPQHF. As DNA, the CDR3 is TGCGCCAGCAGCCAAGATCAGGGGACCAATCAGCCCCAGCATTTT. This chain links TRBV4-1 with TRBJ1-5; a weak D match, TRBD1 (6 bases). V was shortened by 0 bases and J by 3 bases, with 9 bases between the two germline ends. The CDR3 consists of 15 residues. Germline assignment: CDR1 MGHRA and CDR2 YSYEKL.

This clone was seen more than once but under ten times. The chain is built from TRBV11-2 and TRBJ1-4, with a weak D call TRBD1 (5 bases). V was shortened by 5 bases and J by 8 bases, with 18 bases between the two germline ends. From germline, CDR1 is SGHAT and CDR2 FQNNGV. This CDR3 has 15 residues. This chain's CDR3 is CASSPPEGRQEKLFF. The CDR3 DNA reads TGTGCCAGCAGCCCACCGGAGGGGCGCCAAGAAAAACTGTTTTTT. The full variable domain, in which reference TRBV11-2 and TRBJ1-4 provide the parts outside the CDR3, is EAGVAQSPRYKIIEKRQSVAFWCNPISGHATLYWYQQILGQGPKLLIQFQNNGVVDDSQLPKDRFSAERLKGVDSTLKIQPAKLEDSAVYLCASSPPEGRQEKLFFGSGTQLSVL.

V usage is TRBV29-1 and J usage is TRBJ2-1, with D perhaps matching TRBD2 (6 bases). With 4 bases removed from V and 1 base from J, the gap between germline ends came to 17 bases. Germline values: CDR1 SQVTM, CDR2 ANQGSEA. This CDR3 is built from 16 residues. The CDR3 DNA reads TGCAGCGTTGCTGGCGGGATTGGGGTATCCTACAATGAGCAGTTCTTC. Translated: CSVAGGIGVSYNEQFF.

CDR3 coding DNA: TGTGCCAGTCAACCTCCGAACAATCCCGGGGAGCTGTTTTTT. Protein product: CASQPPNNPGELFF. The chain couples TRBV19 to TRBJ2-2; D is ambiguous. This CDR3 comprises 14 residues. V dropped 8 bases and J dropped 6 bases, with 16 bases sitting between them. Germline V CDR1 and CDR2: LNHDA, SQIVND (reference sequence).

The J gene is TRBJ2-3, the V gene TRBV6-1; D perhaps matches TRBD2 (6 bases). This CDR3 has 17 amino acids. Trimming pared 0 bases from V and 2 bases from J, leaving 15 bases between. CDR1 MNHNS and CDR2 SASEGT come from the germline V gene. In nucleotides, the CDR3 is TGTGCCAGCAGTGAAGCCACCGGGACTGGCTTCACAGATACGCAGTATTTT. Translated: CASSEATGTGFTDTQYF.

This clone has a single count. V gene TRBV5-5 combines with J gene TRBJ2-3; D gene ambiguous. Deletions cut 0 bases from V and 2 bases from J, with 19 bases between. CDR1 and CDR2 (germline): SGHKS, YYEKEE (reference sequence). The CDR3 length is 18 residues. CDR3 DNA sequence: TGTGCCAGCAGCTTGGGGGATGTGGGGTATGTGGACACAGATACGCAGTATTTT. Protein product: CASSLGDVGYVDTDTQYF.

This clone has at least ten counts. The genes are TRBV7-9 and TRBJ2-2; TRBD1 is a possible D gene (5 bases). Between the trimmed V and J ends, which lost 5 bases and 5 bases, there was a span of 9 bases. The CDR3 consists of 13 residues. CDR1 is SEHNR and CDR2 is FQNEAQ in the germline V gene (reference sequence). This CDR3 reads CASSVTVTGELFF. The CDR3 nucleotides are TGTGCCAGCAGCGTGACAGTTACCGGGGAGCTGTTTTTT.